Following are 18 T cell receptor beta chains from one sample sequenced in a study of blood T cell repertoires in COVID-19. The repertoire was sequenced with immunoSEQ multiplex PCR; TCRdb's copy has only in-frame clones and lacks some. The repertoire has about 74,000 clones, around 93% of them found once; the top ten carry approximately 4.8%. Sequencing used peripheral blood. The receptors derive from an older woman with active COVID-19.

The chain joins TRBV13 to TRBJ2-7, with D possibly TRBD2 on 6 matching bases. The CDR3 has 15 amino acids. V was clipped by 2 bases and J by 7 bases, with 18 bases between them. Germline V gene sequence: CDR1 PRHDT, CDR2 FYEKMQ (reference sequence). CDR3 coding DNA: TGTGCCAGCAGCTTACGGGACGGGACTTCAGGGGAGCAGTACTTC. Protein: CASSLRDGTSGEQYF.

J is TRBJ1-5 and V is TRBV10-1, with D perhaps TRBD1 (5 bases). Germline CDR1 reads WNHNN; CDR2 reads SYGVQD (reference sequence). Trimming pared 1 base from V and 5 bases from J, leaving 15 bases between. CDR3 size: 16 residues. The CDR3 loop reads CASSEFPVTDYQPQHF. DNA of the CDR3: TGCGCCAGCAGTGAGTTTCCCGTGACAGATTATCAGCCCCAGCATTTT.

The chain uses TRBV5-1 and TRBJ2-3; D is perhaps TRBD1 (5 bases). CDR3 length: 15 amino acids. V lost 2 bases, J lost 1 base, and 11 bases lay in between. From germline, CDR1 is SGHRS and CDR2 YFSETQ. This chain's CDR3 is CASSFGRARTDTQYF. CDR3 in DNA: TGCGCCAGCAGCTTTGGCAGGGCCCGCACAGATACGCAGTATTTT.

The DNA for the CDR3 is TGTGCCAGCAGCTATTCTGGGGCCAACGTCCTGACTTTC. Its protein is CASSYSGANVLTF. The V call is TRBV6-5, the J call TRBJ2-6; D is ambiguous. V was trimmed by 6 bases and J by 1 base, leaving 4 bases between them. The CDR3 contains 13 residues. Germline CDR1 reads MNHEY; CDR2 reads SVGAGI.

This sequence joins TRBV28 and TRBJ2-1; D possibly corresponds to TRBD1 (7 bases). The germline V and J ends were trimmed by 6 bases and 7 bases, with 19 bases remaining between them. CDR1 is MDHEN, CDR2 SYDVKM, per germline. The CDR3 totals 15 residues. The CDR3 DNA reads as TGTGCCAGCAGCCGGCGACAGGGAGGTAGAAATGAGCAGTTCTTC. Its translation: CASSRRQGGRNEQFF.

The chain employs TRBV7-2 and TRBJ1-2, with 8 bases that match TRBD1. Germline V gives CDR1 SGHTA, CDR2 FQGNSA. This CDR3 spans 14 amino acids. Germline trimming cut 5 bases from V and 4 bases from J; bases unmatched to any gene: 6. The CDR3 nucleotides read TGTGCCAGCAGCCACCGCCAGGGGGCCTATGGCTACACCTTC. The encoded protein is CASSHRQGAYGYTF.

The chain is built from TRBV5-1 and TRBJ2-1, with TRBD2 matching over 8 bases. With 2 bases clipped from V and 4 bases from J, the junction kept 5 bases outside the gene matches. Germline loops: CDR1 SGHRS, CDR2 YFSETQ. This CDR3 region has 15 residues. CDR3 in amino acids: CASSLGTRSYNEQFF. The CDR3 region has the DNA TGCGCCAGCAGCTTAGGGACTAGAAGTTACAATGAGCAGTTCTTC.

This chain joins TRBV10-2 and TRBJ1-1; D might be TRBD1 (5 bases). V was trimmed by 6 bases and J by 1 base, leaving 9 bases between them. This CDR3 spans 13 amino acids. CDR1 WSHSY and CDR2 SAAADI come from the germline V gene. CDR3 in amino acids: CASRDTGNTEAFF. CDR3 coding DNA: TGCGCCAGCAGAGACACAGGGAACACTGAAGCTTTCTTT.

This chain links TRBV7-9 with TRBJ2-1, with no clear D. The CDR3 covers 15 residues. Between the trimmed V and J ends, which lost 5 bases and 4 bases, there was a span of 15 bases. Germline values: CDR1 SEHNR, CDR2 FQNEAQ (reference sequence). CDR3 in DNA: TGTGCCAGCAGCCGGGTAAACGTACCTTACAATGAGCAGTTCTTC. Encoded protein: CASSRVNVPYNEQFF.

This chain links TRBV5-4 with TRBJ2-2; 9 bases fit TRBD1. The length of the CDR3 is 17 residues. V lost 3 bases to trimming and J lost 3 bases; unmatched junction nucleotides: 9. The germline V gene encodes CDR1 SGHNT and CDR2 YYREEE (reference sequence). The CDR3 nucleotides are TGTGCCAGCAGCTACCGGCGGACAGGGGTCTACACCGGGGAGCTGTTTTTT. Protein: CASSYRRTGVYTGELFF.

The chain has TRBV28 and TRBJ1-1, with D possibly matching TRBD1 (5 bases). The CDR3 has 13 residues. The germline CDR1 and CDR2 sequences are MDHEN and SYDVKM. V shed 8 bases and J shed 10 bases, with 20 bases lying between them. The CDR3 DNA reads TGTGCCAGCGTCTCCCTCATGGGGGGTAGAGCTTTCTTT. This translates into CASVSLMGGRAFF.

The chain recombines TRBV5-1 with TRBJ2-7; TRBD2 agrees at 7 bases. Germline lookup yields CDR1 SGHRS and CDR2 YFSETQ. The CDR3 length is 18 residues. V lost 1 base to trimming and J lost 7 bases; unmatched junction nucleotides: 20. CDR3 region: CASSLWPGTTDGGGEQYF. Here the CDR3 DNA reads TGCGCCAGCAGCTTGTGGCCCGGGACGACTGACGGGGGAGGGGAGCAGTACTTC.

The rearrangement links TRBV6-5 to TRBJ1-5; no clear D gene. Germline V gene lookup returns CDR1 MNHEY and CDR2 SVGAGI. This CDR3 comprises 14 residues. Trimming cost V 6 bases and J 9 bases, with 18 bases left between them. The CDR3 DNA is TGTGCCAGCAGAGTCAACAGAATGGGAGGGCCCCAGCATTTT. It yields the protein CASRVNRMGGPQHF.

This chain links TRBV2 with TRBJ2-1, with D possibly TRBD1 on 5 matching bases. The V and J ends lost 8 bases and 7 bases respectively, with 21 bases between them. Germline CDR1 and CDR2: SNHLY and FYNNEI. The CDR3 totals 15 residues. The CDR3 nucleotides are TGTGCCAGCTCCTATATGTCGGCTAAGGGGAATGAGCAGTTCTTC. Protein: CASSYMSAKGNEQFF. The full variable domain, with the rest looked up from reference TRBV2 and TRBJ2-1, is EPEVTQTPSHQVTQMGQEVILRCVPISNHLYFYWYRQILGQKVEFLVSFYNNEISEKSEIFDDQFSVERPDGSNFTLKIRSTKLEDSAMYFCASSYMSAKGNEQFFGPGTRLTVL.

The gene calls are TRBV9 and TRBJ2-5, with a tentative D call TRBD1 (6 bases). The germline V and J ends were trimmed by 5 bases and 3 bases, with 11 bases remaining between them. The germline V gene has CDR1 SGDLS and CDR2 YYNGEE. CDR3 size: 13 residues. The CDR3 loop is CASSLHREETQYF. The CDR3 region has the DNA TGTGCCAGCAGTTTGCACAGGGAAGAGACCCAGTACTTC.

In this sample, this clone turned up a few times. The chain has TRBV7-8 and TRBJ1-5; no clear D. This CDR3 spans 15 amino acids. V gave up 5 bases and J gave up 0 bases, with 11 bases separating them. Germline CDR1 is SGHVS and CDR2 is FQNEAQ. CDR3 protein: CASSLDGDSNQPQHF. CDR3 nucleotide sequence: TGTGCCAGCAGCCTAGACGGAGATAGCAATCAGCCCCAGCATTTT. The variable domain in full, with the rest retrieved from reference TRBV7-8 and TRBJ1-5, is GAGVSQSPRYKVAKRGQDVALRCDPISGHVSLFWYQQALGQGPEFLTYFQNEAQLDKSGLPSDRFFAERPEGSVSTLKIQRTQQEDSAVYLCASSLDGDSNQPQHFGDGTRLSIL.

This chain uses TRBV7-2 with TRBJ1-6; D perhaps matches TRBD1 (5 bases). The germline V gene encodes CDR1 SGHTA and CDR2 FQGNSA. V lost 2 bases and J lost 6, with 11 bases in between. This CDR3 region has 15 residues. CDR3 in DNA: TGTGCCAGCAGCTTACCGGGACTTAGTAATTCACCCCTCCACTTT. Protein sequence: CASSLPGLSNSPLHF.

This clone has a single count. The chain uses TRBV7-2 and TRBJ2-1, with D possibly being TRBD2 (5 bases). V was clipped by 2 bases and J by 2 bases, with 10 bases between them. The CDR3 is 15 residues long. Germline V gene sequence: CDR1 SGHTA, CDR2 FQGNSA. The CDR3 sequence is CASSLLARAYNEQFF. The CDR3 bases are TGTGCCAGCAGCTTACTTGCGAGGGCCTACAATGAGCAGTTCTTC.